These 13 T cell receptor beta chains were sequenced from one sample in a study of response to subunit inactivated influenza vaccine. A single record per CDR3 protein comes from TCRdb applying MiXCR to the RT-PCR reads. This repertoire shows 550,000 to 650,000 distinct CDR3 sequences, about an eighth found once; its top ten account for roughly 10%. Here the sequenced sample was PBMCs from blood, taken on the day of vaccination. The receptor set was obtained from a man aged 45-65 years who received an inactivated influenza vaccine.

This clonotype appeared a few times. The chain employs TRBV2 and TRBJ1-6; the D is unclear. V dropped 1 base and J dropped 5 bases, with 9 bases sitting between them. Germline loops: CDR1 SNHLY, CDR2 FYNNEI. There are 15 residues in the CDR3. The CDR3 loop reads CASSEERANNSPLHF. CDR3 in DNA: TGTGCCAGCAGTGAAGAGAGGGCCAATAATTCACCCCTCCACTTT.

The rearrangement joins TRBV12-3 or TRBV12-4 to TRBJ2-2; D is ambiguous. V lost 6 bases and J lost 2, with 13 bases in between. The CDR3 contains 15 residues. This CDR3 reads CASSTLRRNTGELFF. The CDR3 DNA is TGTGCCAGCAGCACTTTACGGCGAAACACCGGGGAGCTGTTTTTT.

The rearrangement joins TRBV7-2 to TRBJ2-3; D not resolved. CDR1 and CDR2 (germline): SGHTA, FQGNSA. V lost 7 bases and J lost 1, with 9 bases in between. CDR3 length: 13 amino acids. CDR3 protein: CASTSARTDTQYF. The CDR3 DNA reads TGTGCCAGCACCTCGGCGCGCACAGATACGCAGTATTTT.

This clonotype was counted only a few times. The rearrangement uses TRBV5-5 and TRBJ2-2; 7 nucleotides line up with TRBD1. The CDR3 runs 13 residues. V gave up 5 bases and J gave up 7 bases; unmatched junction bases: 5. Germline V gives CDR1 SGHKS, CDR2 YYEKEE (reference sequence). The CDR3 protein is CASSPTGVGELFF. CDR3 bases: TGTGCCAGCAGTCCAACAGGGGTCGGGGAGCTGTTTTTT.

V is TRBV6-2 or TRBV6-3 and J is TRBJ1-3; D perhaps matches TRBD1 (6 bases). Deletions cut 6 bases from V and 3 bases from J, with 15 bases between. This CDR3 spans 15 amino acids. CDR1 MNHEY and CDR2 SVGEGT come from the germline V gene. CDR3 bases: TGTGCCAGCAGAGCGACAGGCGGCGGTGGAAACACCATATATTTT. Protein: CASRATGGGGNTIYF.

This clonotype appeared many times. The chain employs TRBV11-3 and TRBJ2-1; D unresolved. The CDR3 spans 16 residues. V lost 6 bases and J lost 5, with 20 bases in between. Germline V gene data show CDR1 as SGHNT and CDR2 as YENEEA. Written as DNA, the CDR3 is TGTGCCAGCAGTCCTACCGGAACGCTGGGTAACAATGAGCAGTTCTTC. Protein sequence: CASSPTGTLGNNEQFF.

This rearrangement joins TRBV12-3 or TRBV12-4 to TRBJ1-3; weak D call: TRBD1 (5 bases). The CDR3 length is 12 residues. V dropped 10 bases and J dropped 3 bases, with 10 bases sitting between them. The CDR3, as DNA: TGTGCCACCCGGGGGAATGGAAACACCATATATTTT. Translation gives CATRGNGNTIYF.

The rearrangement joins TRBV12-3 or TRBV12-4 to TRBJ2-7; D may be TRBD2 (6 bases). The CDR3 is 13 residues long. The V end lost 5 bases, the J end lost 3 bases, and 11 bases lay between the germline ends. In DNA form, the CDR3 reads TGTGCCAGCAGTGTGGTGGGAGGCTACGAGCAGTACTTC. Its translation is CASSVVGGYEQYF.

As to this clonotype: The junction does not match germline at one end; this may be a read error. The chain recombines TRBV6-1 with TRBJ2-5, with a possible D match to TRBD1 (5 bases). In germline, CDR1 is MNHNS, CDR2 SASEGT. This CDR3 is 17 amino acids long. The CDR3 loop is CASSEVLGQGFQATQYF. DNA for the CDR3: TGTGCCAGCAGTGAAGTACTGGGGCAGGGTTTTCAAGCGACCCAGTACTTC.

This clonotype was seen at least ten times. The chain carries TRBV24-1 and TRBJ2-1, with TRBD2 matching over 11 bases. The germline V gene encodes CDR1 KGHDR and CDR2 SFDVKD. Trimming cost V 9 bases and J 4 bases; bases outside gene matches: 10. The CDR3 has 16 amino acids. The CDR3 DNA reads TGTGCCACCCAACAAGTAGCGGGGGGGCCTTACAATGAGCAGTTCTTC. This encodes CATQQVAGGPYNEQFF.

This clonotype was detected many times. CDR3 sequence: CATSGALAGEGNEQFF. Here the CDR3 DNA reads TGTGCCACCAGTGGCGCACTAGCGGGAGAAGGAAATGAGCAGTTCTTC. The chain has TRBV24-1 and TRBJ2-1; 11 bases agree with TRBD2. This CDR3 contains 16 residues. Trimming at V came to 5 bases and at J to 7 bases, leaving 9 bases not matched to a gene. Germline V gene sequence: CDR1 KGHDR, CDR2 SFDVKD.

The chain carries TRBV19 and TRBJ2-7; 8 nucleotides match TRBD1. Trimming removed 4 bases from V and 2 bases from J; junction bases left unmatched: 4. Germline CDR1 is LNHDA and CDR2 is SQIVND (reference sequence). This CDR3 is 14 amino acids long. CDR3 coding DNA: TGTGCCAGTAGTAGGGGGACAGGAGCCTACGAGCAGTACTTC. Residues: CASSRGTGAYEQYF.

The rearrangement joins TRBV9 to TRBJ2-1, with D maybe TRBD1 (6 bases). Trimming cost V 4 bases and J 10 bases, with 9 bases left between them. Germline V lookup: CDR1 SGDLS, CDR2 YYNGEE. The CDR3 consists of 11 residues. The CDR3 loop is CASSTGTEQFF. The CDR3 DNA reads as TGTGCCAGCAGCACCGGGACAGAGCAGTTCTTC. The full variable domain, rest sourced from reference TRBV9 and TRBJ2-1, is DSGVTQTPKHLITATGQRVTLRCSPRSGDLSVYWYQQSLDQGLQFLIQYYNGEERAKGNILERFSAQQFPDLHSELNLSSLELGDSALYFCASSTGTEQFFGPGTRLTVL.